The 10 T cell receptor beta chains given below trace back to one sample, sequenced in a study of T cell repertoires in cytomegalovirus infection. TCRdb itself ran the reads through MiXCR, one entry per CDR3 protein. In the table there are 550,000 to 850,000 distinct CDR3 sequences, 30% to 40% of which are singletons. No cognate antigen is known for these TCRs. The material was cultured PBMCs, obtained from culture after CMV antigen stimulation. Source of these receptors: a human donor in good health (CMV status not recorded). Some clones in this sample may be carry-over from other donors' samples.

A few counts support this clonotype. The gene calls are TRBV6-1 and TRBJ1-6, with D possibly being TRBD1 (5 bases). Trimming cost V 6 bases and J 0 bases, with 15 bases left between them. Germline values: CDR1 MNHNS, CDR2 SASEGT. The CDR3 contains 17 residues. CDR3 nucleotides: TGTGCCAGCAGCGCAAAGGACAAGAGCTCCTATAATTCACCCCTCCACTTT. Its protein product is CASSAKDKSSYNSPLHF.

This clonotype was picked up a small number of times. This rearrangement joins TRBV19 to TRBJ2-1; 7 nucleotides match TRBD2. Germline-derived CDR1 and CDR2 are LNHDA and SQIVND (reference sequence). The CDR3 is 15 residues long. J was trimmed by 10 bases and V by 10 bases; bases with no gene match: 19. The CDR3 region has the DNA TGTGCCACTCATCGGGCCAGCGGGGCCTCTCGCGAGCAGTTCTTC. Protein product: CATHRASGASREQFF. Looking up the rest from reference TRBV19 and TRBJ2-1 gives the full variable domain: DGGITQSPKYLFRKEGQNVTLSCEQNLNHDAMYWYRQDPGQGLRLIYYSQIVNDFQKGDIAEGYSVSREKKESFPLTVTSAQKNPTAFYLCATHRASGASREQFFGPGTRLTVL.

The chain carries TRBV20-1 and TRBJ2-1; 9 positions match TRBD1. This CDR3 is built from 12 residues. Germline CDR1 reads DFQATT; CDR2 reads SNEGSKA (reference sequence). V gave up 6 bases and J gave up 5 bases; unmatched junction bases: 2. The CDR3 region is CSARTGDNEQFF. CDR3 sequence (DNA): TGCAGTGCAAGGACAGGGGACAATGAGCAGTTCTTC.

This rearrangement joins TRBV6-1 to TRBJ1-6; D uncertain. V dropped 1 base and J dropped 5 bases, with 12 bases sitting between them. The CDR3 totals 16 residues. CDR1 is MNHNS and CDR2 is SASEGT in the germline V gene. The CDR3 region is CASSEVGLQHNSPLHF. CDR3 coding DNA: TGTGCCAGCAGTGAAGTAGGGTTACAACATAATTCACCCCTCCACTTT.

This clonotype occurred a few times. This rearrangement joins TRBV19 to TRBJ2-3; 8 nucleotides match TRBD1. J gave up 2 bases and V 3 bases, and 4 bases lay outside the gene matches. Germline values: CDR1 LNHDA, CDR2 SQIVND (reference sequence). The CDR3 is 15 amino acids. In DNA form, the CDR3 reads TGTGCCAGTAGTATCGGACAGGGAAACACAGATACGCAGTATTTT. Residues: CASSIGQGNTDTQYF. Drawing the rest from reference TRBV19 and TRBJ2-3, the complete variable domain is DGGITQSPKYLFRKEGQNVTLSCEQNLNHDAMYWYRQDPGQGLRLIYYSQIVNDFQKGDIAEGYSVSREKKESFPLTVTSAQKNPTAFYLCASSIGQGNTDTQYFGPGTRLTVL.

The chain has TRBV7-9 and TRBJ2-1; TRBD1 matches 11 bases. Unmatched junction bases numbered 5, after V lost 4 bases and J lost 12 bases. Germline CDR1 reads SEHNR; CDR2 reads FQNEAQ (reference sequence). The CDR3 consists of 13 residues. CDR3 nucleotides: TGTGCCAGCAGCTCGGACAGGGGGCTTGCGCAGTTCTTC. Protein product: CASSSDRGLAQFF.

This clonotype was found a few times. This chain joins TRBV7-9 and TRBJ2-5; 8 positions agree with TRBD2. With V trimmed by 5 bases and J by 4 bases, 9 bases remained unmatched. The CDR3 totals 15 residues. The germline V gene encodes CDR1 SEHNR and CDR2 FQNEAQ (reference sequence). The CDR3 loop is CASSLRGGEGETQYF. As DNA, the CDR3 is TGTGCCAGCAGCCTCCGGGGGGGAGAAGGAGAGACCCAGTACTTC.

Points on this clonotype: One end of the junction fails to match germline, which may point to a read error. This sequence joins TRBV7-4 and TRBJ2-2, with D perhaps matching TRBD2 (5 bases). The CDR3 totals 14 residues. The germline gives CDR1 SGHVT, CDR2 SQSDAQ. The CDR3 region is CAGSSRANTGELFF. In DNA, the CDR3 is TGTGCCGGCAGCTCGCGGGCGAACACCGGGGAGCTGTTTTTT.

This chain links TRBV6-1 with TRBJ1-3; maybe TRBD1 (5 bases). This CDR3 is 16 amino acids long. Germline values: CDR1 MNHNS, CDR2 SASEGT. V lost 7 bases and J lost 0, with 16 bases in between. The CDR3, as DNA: TGTGCCAGCAAGGTTTGGGGCGACAGCTCTGGAAACACCATATATTTT. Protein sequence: CASKVWGDSSGNTIYF.

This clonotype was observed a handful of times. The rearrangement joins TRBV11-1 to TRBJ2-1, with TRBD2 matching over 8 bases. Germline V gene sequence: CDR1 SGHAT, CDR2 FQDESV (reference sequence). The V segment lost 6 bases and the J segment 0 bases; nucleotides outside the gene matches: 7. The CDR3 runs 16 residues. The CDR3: CASSPPRGGSYNEQFF. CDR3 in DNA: TGTGCCAGCAGTCCACCCCGGGGGGGCTCCTACAATGAGCAGTTCTTC.